This T cell receptor beta chain was sequenced in a study of early T cells in non-severe SARS-CoV-2 infection. General observations from the study: The study's VDJdb matching favored anti-spike CD8 responses and missed private and CD4 specificities.

Attachment of unique molecular identifiers was made to individual cDNA molecules. One entry per CDR3 protein results from TCRdb running MiXCR on the 5' RACE reads. The sample gives 40,000 to 50,000 distinct CDR3 sequences, about 13% of which show up once; 9.5% to 13% is in the top ten. The germline CDR1 and CDR2 sequences are DFQATT and SNEGSKA (reference sequence). V was cut by 0 bases and J by 8 bases, with 13 bases left in between. The CDR3 runs 14 residues. This clonotype was seen at least ten times. Its antigen is unidentified. V usage is TRBV20-1 and J usage is TRBJ1-4, with D uncertain. This sequence originates from an adult who was a healthcare worker with PCR-confirmed SARS-CoV-2 infection or an uninfected control (not recorded which). The sample was whole blood. CDR3: CSARDRAGLEKLFF. CDR3 sequence (DNA): TGCAGTGCTAGAGATAGGGCAGGACTGGAAAAACTGTTTTTT.